The entry below describes one T cell receptor (beta chain). With 0 bases clipped from V and 6 bases from J, the junction kept 8 bases outside the gene matches. Germline V gives CDR1 SGHRS, CDR2 YFSETQ. This CDR3 has 16 amino acids. This entry is derived from a study of graft-versus-host responses after intestinal transplantation. Measured with immunoSEQ multiplex PCR; TCRdb has only the in-frame clones, and not every one. The sample has 6,000 to 6,500 clones, 22% seen once; the top ten hold more than 5%. Plated together were some 200,000 CFSE-labeled responder cells and some 200,000 irradiated, violet-dye-labeled stimulator cells.

This specimen consisted of alloreactive CD4+ T cells from a mixed lymphocyte reaction culture, obtained before transplantation. Subset reported: CFSE-low proliferating T cells sorted from roughly six-day pre-transplant mixed lymphocyte reaction (GvH or HvG direction). V is TRBV5-1 and J is TRBJ2-3; 9 bases line up with TRBD2. The receptor comes from a human patient who was an organ donor for intestinal transplantation. CDR3: CASSLAKTSGGDTQYF. In DNA form, the CDR3 reads TGCGCCAGCAGCTTGGCCAAGACTAGCGGCGGGGATACGCAGTATTTT.